Below are 27 T cell receptor beta chains sequenced from a single sample in a study of blood T cells in healthy people across ages. Through a sample-barcoded 5' primer and a J-beta primer mix, a second PCR was run for roughly 6 to 12 cycles. From the 5' RACE reads, TCRdb called clonotypes with MiXCR, one entry per CDR3 protein. Of 2 million or so distinct CDR3 sequences in the sample, around half are singletons; the top ten hold roughly 2.1%. The sample was blood. The origin of the receptors is a woman aged 35 to 49 in good health.

The J gene is TRBJ2-1, the V gene TRBV3-1, with D perhaps assigned TRBD1 or TRBD2 (5 bases each). With 1 base removed from V and 7 bases from J, the gap between germline ends came to 11 bases. Germline V gene data show CDR1 as LGHDT and CDR2 as YNNKEL (reference sequence). The length of the CDR3 is 14 residues. In nucleotides, the CDR3 is TGTGCCAGCAGCCAAGCGGGACCTCGGAATGAGCAGTTCTTC. Translation gives CASSQAGPRNEQFF.

This clonotype was observed a handful of times. The chain is built from TRBV5-5 and TRBJ2-5; 7 bases match TRBD1. This CDR3 is built from 15 residues. J gave up 1 base and V 0 bases, and 3 bases lay outside the gene matches. The germline CDR1 and CDR2 sequences are SGHKS and YYEKEE (reference sequence). CDR3 region: CASSLGGTAQETQYF. The DNA of the CDR3 is TGTGCCAGCAGCTTGGGGGGGACAGCCCAAGAGACCCAGTACTTC.

This clonotype was counted only a few times. The chain is built from TRBV15 and TRBJ2-3; TRBD2 aligns across 11 bases. V lost 1 base to trimming and J lost 4 bases; unmatched junction nucleotides: 4. This CDR3 is built from 16 residues. CDR1 LNHNV and CDR2 YYDKDF come from the germline V gene (reference sequence). CDR3 bases: TGTGCCACCAGCAGAGGTCTAGCGGGGGGCGCAGATACGCAGTATTTT. It translates to CATSRGLAGGADTQYF.

This clonotype was detected only a few times. This chain uses TRBV4-3 with TRBJ1-2, with a possible D match to TRBD1 (6 bases). Trimming stripped 0 bases from V and 4 bases from J, with 18 bases between. Per the germline V gene, CDR1 is LGHNA and CDR2 is YSLEER. The CDR3 runs to 17 residues. DNA of the CDR3: TGCGCCAGCAGCCAAGATAAGGTGGGGGGCTGGAGCTATGGCTACACCTTC. Translating gives CASSQDKVGGWSYGYTF.

Many counts were recorded for this clonotype. This CDR3 reads CASSLGHFYEQYF. CDR3 coding DNA: TGTGCCAGTTCCCTGGGACACTTCTACGAGCAGTACTTC. The chain is built from TRBV19 and TRBJ2-7; D is perhaps TRBD1 (6 bases). Looked up from germline, CDR1 is LNHDA and CDR2 is SQIVND (reference sequence). V lost 8 bases, J lost 3 bases, and 14 bases lay in between. The CDR3 runs 13 residues.

The V and J genes are TRBV6-1 and TRBJ1-5; no clear D gene. The CDR3 is 14 residues long. Germline values: CDR1 MNHNS, CDR2 SASEGT. V was clipped by 8 bases and J by 2 bases, with 13 bases between them. The DNA for the CDR3 is TGTGCCAGCGCGAAGGAGGGTGGCAATCAGCCCCAGCATTTT. As protein: CASAKEGGNQPQHF.

The chain recombines TRBV4-3 with TRBJ2-1, with D possibly being TRBD1 or TRBD2 (5 bases each). Germline V CDR1 and CDR2: LGHNA, YSLEER. The CDR3 runs to 15 residues. Trimming stripped 3 bases from V and 6 bases from J, with 15 bases between. The CDR3 DNA reads as TGCGCCAGCAGCCATGACGGGGCCCCCTCCAATGAGCAGTTCTTC. Its translation is CASSHDGAPSNEQFF.

This clonotype was observed a single time. J is TRBJ2-5 and V is TRBV11-2; D call uncertain. The germline V gene encodes CDR1 SGHAT and CDR2 FQNNGV. This CDR3 spans 15 amino acids. Trimming left V 3 bases short and J 2 bases short, with 13 bases between. The CDR3 DNA follows: TGTGCCAGCAGCTTGACACCTCTCCTACAAGAGACCCAGTACTTC. Translated: CASSLTPLLQETQYF.

This rearrangement joins TRBV6-6 to TRBJ1-2; D is ambiguous. The CDR3 sequence is 14 residues long. Germline V gives CDR1 MNHNY, CDR2 SVGAGI (reference sequence). Trimming shortened V by 5 bases and J by 2 bases, and 12 bases separated the two germline ends. The DNA for the CDR3 is TGTGCCAGCAGTCCCGGACTCACGAACTATGGCTACACCTTC. It yields the protein CASSPGLTNYGYTF.

This chain links TRBV6-5 with TRBJ1-4; possible D gene TRBD1, 6 bases. Trimming left V 6 bases short and J 3 bases short, with 14 bases between. The germline V gene encodes CDR1 MNHEY and CDR2 SVGAGI. This CDR3 is 15 amino acids long. CDR3 sequence: CASRPRDTPNEKLFF. The CDR3 coding sequence is TGTGCCAGCAGACCACGGGACACCCCTAATGAAAAACTGTTTTTT.

The rearrangement uses TRBV27 and TRBJ1-2, with a possible D match to TRBD1 (5 bases). CDR3 size: 15 residues. The V end lost 3 bases, the J end lost 0 bases, and 11 bases lay between the germline ends. Germline CDR1 and CDR2: MNHEY and SMNVEV (reference sequence). The CDR3 loop reads CASSFGTGANYGYTF. The DNA for the CDR3 is TGTGCCAGCAGTTTCGGGACGGGAGCTAACTATGGCTACACCTTC.

The chain links TRBV6-2 or TRBV6-3 to TRBJ2-7; a weak D match, TRBD1 (6 bases). The V end was cut by 6 bases, the J end by 1 base, with 16 bases between. Germline-derived CDR1 and CDR2 are MNHEY and SVGEGT. This CDR3 spans 15 amino acids. CDR3 DNA: TGTGCCAGCAGGAACGACAGGAGATGGTCCTACGAGCAGTACTTC. The encoded protein is CASRNDRRWSYEQYF.

Many counts were recorded for this clonotype. The CDR3, as DNA: TGTGCCAGCAGCACAGGGGGGCGGTACGAGCAGTACTTC. As protein: CASSTGGRYEQYF. The rearrangement links TRBV28 to TRBJ2-7; TRBD1 aligns across 8 bases. Per germline, CDR1 MDHEN and CDR2 SYDVKM. The V segment lost 6 bases and the J segment 4 bases; nucleotides outside the gene matches: 5. The CDR3 runs to 13 residues.

At least ten counts were recorded for this clonotype. V is TRBV6-4 and J is TRBJ2-3, with D uncertain. The CDR3 is made up of 13 amino acids. Germline lookup yields CDR1 MRHNA and CDR2 SNTAGT. V shed 2 bases and J shed 2 bases, with 5 bases lying between them. As DNA, the CDR3 is TGTGCCAGCAGTGACGGCACCACAGATACGCAGTATTTT. It encodes CASSDGTTDTQYF.

For the CDR3, the DNA is TGTGCCAGCAACCCAGCCCAAGGCCCCTACGAGCAGTACTTC. As protein: CASNPAQGPYEQYF. The V and J genes are TRBV7-2 and TRBJ2-7, with unresolved D. CDR3 length: 14 residues. V dropped 7 bases and J dropped 2 bases, with 15 bases sitting between them. Germline V CDR1 and CDR2: SGHTA, FQGNSA.

CDR3 sequence: CASSDSAGAEKLFF. DNA for the CDR3: TGTGCCAGCTCAGACAGTGCCGGTGCTGAAAAACTGTTTTTT. The V gene is TRBV18, the J gene TRBJ1-4, with D possibly matching TRBD1 (5 bases). V was cut by 5 bases and J by 7 bases, with 14 bases left in between. CDR1 is KGHSH and CDR2 is LQKENI in the germline V gene. The CDR3 is 14 residues long.

V and J are TRBV24-1 and TRBJ2-7; 7 bases line up with TRBD1. The DNA end lines up better with TRBJ2-5; the J call may be wrong. CDR1 is KGHDR, CDR2 SFDVKD, per germline. There are 16 residues in the CDR3. CDR3 sequence: CATSDFVGGPKETQYF. In DNA, the CDR3 is TGTGCCACCAGTGATTTCGTAGGGGGCCCCAAAGAGACCCAGTACTTC.

This clonotype was seen more than once but under ten times. The V gene is TRBV7-2, the J gene TRBJ1-2; no definite D call. The V end was cut by 5 bases, the J end by 4 bases, with 11 bases between. Looked up from germline, CDR1 is SGHTA and CDR2 is FQGNSA. The CDR3 spans 13 residues. The CDR3 sequence: CASSARAGYGYTF. CDR3 coding DNA: TGTGCCAGCAGCGCGAGGGCAGGCTATGGCTACACCTTC.

The chain uses TRBV7-9 and TRBJ1-1; 8 bases are shared with TRBD1. The CDR3 totals 14 residues. The V gene end was trimmed by 5 bases and the J gene end by 11 bases; junction bases not matched to a gene: 13. CDR1 and CDR2 (germline): SEHNR, FQNEAQ (reference sequence). The CDR3 region has the DNA TGTGCCAGCAGCCAGCCCGGGACAGGCAGATCCGCTTTCTTT. Its protein is CASSQPGTGRSAFF.

The gene calls are TRBV12-3 or TRBV12-4 and TRBJ2-5, with 8 bases lining up with TRBD2. With V trimmed by 3 bases and J by 0 bases, 6 bases remained unmatched. The CDR3 totals 16 residues. This CDR3 is CASSFVRLANQETQYF. CDR3 nucleotide sequence: TGTGCCAGCAGTTTTGTCCGACTAGCGAACCAAGAGACCCAGTACTTC.

The chain joins TRBV27 to TRBJ2-3; D gene uncertain. Trimming shortened V by 3 bases and J by 6 bases, and 10 bases separated the two germline ends. The CDR3 is 13 residues long. Germline CDR1 and CDR2: MNHEY and SMNVEV (reference sequence). CDR3 amino acids: CASSFALRDTQYF. The CDR3 DNA follows: TGTGCCAGCAGTTTCGCTCTACGGGATACGCAGTATTTT.

This clonotype has only a few counts. The genes are TRBV7-9 and TRBJ1-5, with D possibly TRBD1 on 5 matching bases. CDR3 size: 15 residues. V was cut by 5 bases and J by 0 bases, with 11 bases left in between. Germline values: CDR1 SEHNR, CDR2 FQNEAQ (reference sequence). Here the CDR3 reads CASSPGGGSNQPQHF. For the CDR3, the DNA is TGTGCCAGCAGCCCTGGTGGGGGTAGCAATCAGCCCCAGCATTTT.

CDR3 DNA sequence: TGTGCCAGCAGTTTAGTGGCAGGCCTCGGGGGTAGCTACACCTTC. This gives the protein CASSLVAGLGGSYTF. This chain connects TRBV27 to TRBJ1-2; D perhaps matches TRBD1 (5 bases). The ends were cut back, 2 bases at V and 9 bases at J, with 19 bases in the middle. The CDR3 has 15 residues. Germline CDR1 is MNHEY and CDR2 is SMNVEV (reference sequence).

This clonotype has just a few counts. The gene calls are TRBV20-1 and TRBJ2-7; possibly TRBD2 for D (5 bases). The CDR3 extends over 13 amino acids. Germline values: CDR1 DFQATT, CDR2 SNEGSKA (reference sequence). V shed 0 bases and J shed 6 bases, with 12 bases lying between them. CDR3 sequence (DNA): TGCAGTGCTAGAGATGGCGGACTCCTCGAGCAGTACTTC. This gives the protein CSARDGGLLEQYF.

This clonotype was detected only once. This CDR3 is CASSPREGQGAGQPQHF. In DNA, the CDR3 is TGTGCCAGCTCACCAAGGGAGGGACAGGGGGCAGGACAGCCCCAGCATTTT. The V gene is TRBV18, the J gene TRBJ1-5; 12 bases line up with TRBD1. The germline gives CDR1 KGHSH, CDR2 LQKENI. V shed 2 bases and J 7 bases; nucleotides not matched to a gene: 9. This CDR3 has 17 residues.

The rearrangement joins TRBV13 to TRBJ1-2; 7 nucleotides agree with TRBD1. This CDR3 has 15 residues. Per germline, CDR1 PRHDT and CDR2 FYEKMQ (reference sequence). V lost 6 bases, J lost 0 bases, and 7 bases stayed unmatched. This CDR3 is CASRHRQGPNYGYTF. CDR3 nucleotides: TGTGCCAGCAGACACCGACAGGGCCCTAACTATGGCTACACCTTC.

This clonotype was seen a handful of times. J is TRBJ2-1 and V is TRBV25-1; 7 bases fit TRBD2. The germline V gene encodes CDR1 MGHDK and CDR2 SYGVNS. After removal of 5 bases from V and 4 bases from J, the junction contained 5 bases not matched to a gene. CDR3 size: 14 residues. In DNA form, the CDR3 reads TGTGCCAGCAGTCCCATGGGACTATACAATGAGCAGTTCTTC. It is translated as CASSPMGLYNEQFF.